This record covers a single TCR beta chain. Authors' analysis steps: It was from reference gene primer amplification that nucleated cell counts were estimated. Profiled with immunoSEQ multiplex PCR; TCRdb holds only in-frame clones, not every one. The DNA gave D and trimming, while V, J and clone size come from that table. This sample yields 140,000 to 150,000 clones, of which approximately 88% are seen a single time; 0.9% to 0.95% belongs to the top ten. The sample is drawn from a study of blood T cell repertoires in COVID-19. Turning to the study itself: Donors in the United States, Italy and Spain gave samples during acute or convalescent COVID-19.

The germline CDR1 and CDR2 sequences are MNHEY and SVGAGI. This CDR3 has 15 residues. After removal of 4 bases from V and 2 bases from J, the junction contained 5 bases not matched to a gene. Specimen: peripheral blood. This TCR derives from a woman between 50 and 59 years old with acute or convalescent COVID-19. The chain recombines TRBV6-5 with TRBJ1-2; 9 nucleotides line up with TRBD1. The CDR3 loop is CASSSQGAENYGYTF. The CDR3 region has the DNA TGTGCCAGCAGTTCACAGGGGGCAGAAAACTATGGCTACACCTTC.